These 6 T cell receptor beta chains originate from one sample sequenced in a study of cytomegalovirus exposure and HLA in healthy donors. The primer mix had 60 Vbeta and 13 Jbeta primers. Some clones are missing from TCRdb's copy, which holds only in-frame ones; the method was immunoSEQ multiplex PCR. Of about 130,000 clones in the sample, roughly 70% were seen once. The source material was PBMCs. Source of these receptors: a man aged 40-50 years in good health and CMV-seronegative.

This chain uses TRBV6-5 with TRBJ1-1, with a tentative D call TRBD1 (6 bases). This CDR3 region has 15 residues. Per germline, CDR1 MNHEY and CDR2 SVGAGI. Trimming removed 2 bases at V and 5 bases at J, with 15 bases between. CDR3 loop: CASSYAQGGGTEAFF. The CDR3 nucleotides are TGTGCCAGCAGTTACGCACAGGGAGGGGGGACTGAAGCTTTCTTT.

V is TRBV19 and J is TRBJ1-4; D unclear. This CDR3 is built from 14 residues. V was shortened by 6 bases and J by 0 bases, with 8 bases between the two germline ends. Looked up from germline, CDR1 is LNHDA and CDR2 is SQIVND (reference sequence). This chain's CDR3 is CASSTGTTNEKLFF. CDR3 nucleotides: TGTGCCAGTAGCACGGGGACAACTAATGAAAAACTGTTTTTT. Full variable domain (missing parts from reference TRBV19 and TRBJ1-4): DGGITQSPKYLFRKEGQNVTLSCEQNLNHDAMYWYRQDPGQGLRLIYYSQIVNDFQKGDIAEGYSVSREKKESFPLTVTSAQKNPTAFYLCASSTGTTNEKLFFGSGTQLSVL.

The chain's CDR3 is CASSVGGGGGQPQHF. Written as DNA, the CDR3 is TGTGCCAGCAGCGTAGGAGGGGGGGGAGGTCAGCCCCAGCATTTT. The J gene is TRBJ1-5, the V gene TRBV9; D is perhaps TRBD1 (6 bases). Germline CDR1 and CDR2: SGDLS and YYNGEE. V lost 0 bases and J lost 6, with 13 bases in between. CDR3 length: 15 amino acids.

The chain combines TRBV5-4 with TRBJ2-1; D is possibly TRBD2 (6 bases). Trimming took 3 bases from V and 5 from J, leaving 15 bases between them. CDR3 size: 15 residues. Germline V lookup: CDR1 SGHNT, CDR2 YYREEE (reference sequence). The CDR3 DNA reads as TGTGCCAGCAGCTCCGGGGGTCCACAGAACAATGAGCAGTTCTTC. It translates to CASSSGGPQNNEQFF.

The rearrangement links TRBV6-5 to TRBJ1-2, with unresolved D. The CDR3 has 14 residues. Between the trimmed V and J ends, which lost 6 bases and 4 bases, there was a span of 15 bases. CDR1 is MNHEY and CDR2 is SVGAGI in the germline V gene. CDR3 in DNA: TGTGCCAGCAGCCCGCGTGTCGGGAGCTATGGCTACACCTTC. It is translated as CASSPRVGSYGYTF.

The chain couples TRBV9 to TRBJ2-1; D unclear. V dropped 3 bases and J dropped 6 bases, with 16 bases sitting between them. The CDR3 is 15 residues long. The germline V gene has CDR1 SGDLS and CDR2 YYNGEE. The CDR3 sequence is CASSAPISARNEQFF. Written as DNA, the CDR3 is TGTGCCAGCAGCGCACCAATATCCGCGCGCAATGAGCAGTTCTTC.